These 20 T cell receptor beta chains came from one sample sequenced in a study of shared clonotypes between healthy human individuals. Using immunoSEQ multiplex PCR, the repertoire was profiled, and TCRdb retains in-frame clones only, with some absent. The table records roughly 1.4 million clones, 98% to 99% of them present only once. Sequenced: naive CD4+ T cells sorted from blood. Subset denoted: CD45RA+ positively selected. The receptors shown here come from a man aged 30 to 45 in good health.

The chain joins TRBV6-1 to TRBJ1-4; perhaps TRBD1 as D (5 bases). Germline-derived CDR1 and CDR2 are MNHNS and SASEGT. This CDR3 spans 18 amino acids. V was trimmed by 1 base and J by 4 bases, leaving 19 bases between them. DNA of the CDR3: TGTGCCAGCAGTGAAGTTGGTATGGCAGGGTTGAGTAATGAAAAACTGTTTTTT. Translated, it gives CASSEVGMAGLSNEKLFF.

The chain couples TRBV29-1 to TRBJ2-1; D may be TRBD2 (6 bases). The V and J ends lost 7 bases and 4 bases respectively, with 17 bases between them. The CDR3 loop spans 14 amino acids. In germline, CDR1 is SQVTM, CDR2 ANQGSEA. The CDR3 region has the DNA TGCAGCGGGGGAAGCGGGCGAGGATACAATGAGCAGTTCTTC. Protein product: CSGGSGRGYNEQFF.

The chain couples TRBV11-2 to TRBJ1-4, with D unresolved. V lost 1 base, J lost 2 bases, and 11 bases lay in between. Germline lookup yields CDR1 SGHAT and CDR2 FQNNGV. CDR3 length: 16 residues. For the CDR3, the DNA is TGTGCCAGCAGCTTAGTCGCCCGGGCTACTAATGAAAAACTGTTTTTT. It specifies CASSLVARATNEKLFF.

The J gene is TRBJ1-5, the V gene TRBV19, with D maybe TRBD1 (6 bases). Germline lookup yields CDR1 LNHDA and CDR2 SQIVND (reference sequence). This CDR3 is 16 amino acids long. V was trimmed by 9 bases and J by 6 bases, leaving 24 bases between them. Here the CDR3 reads CASRLDPGGGIQPQHF. CDR3 bases: TGTGCCAGCCGCCTGGACCCCGGCGGGGGCATTCAGCCCCAGCATTTT.

The rearrangement uses TRBV11-2 and TRBJ2-6, with D uncertain. The germline CDR1 and CDR2 sequences are SGHAT and FQNNGV. This CDR3 comprises 16 residues. Trimming stripped 5 bases from V and 2 bases from J, with 13 bases between. The CDR3 sequence: CASSPLGHTGANVLTF. DNA for the CDR3: TGTGCCAGCAGCCCATTAGGGCATACTGGGGCCAACGTCCTGACTTTC.

The rearrangement joins TRBV5-8 to TRBJ1-1; a weak D match, TRBD1 (6 bases). Per germline, CDR1 SGHTS and CDR2 YDEGEE. The CDR3 totals 16 residues. V lost 4 bases and J 4 bases, leaving 20 bases between the germline ends. This CDR3 reads CASSPSWGTGRTEAFF. DNA of the CDR3: TGTGCCAGCAGCCCTTCTTGGGGAACAGGGCGCACTGAAGCTTTCTTT.

This clone has just a few counts. The same CDR3 can be traced to other DNA sequences in this sample. The chain has TRBV5-1 and TRBJ2-6; D is unclear. Germline V lookup: CDR1 SGHRS, CDR2 YFSETQ. This CDR3 has 15 amino acids. V gave up 0 bases and J gave up 2 bases, with 6 bases separating them. The CDR3 region has the DNA TGCGCCAGCAGCTTGGGGGTAGCTGGGGCCAACGTCCTGACTTTC. Protein: CASSLGVAGANVLTF.

The chain joins TRBV18 to TRBJ1-3; D perhaps matches TRBD1 (5 bases). The CDR3 totals 15 residues. The ends were cut back, 3 bases at V and 7 bases at J, with 16 bases in the middle. Germline V lookup: CDR1 KGHSH, CDR2 LQKENI. The CDR3 bases are TGTGCCAGCTCACCCCCCGGGGGTCGTGCCAACACCATATATTTT. This codes for CASSPPGGRANTIYF.

As for this clone: At the DNA level, this CDR3 is encoded by other sequences in the same sample as well. J is TRBJ2-1 and V is TRBV9, with 7 bases aligning to TRBD1. Germline CDR1 and CDR2: SGDLS and YYNGEE. This CDR3 region has 15 residues. V lost 0 bases and J lost 4; bases outside the gene matches: 4. The CDR3 protein is CASSVEGARYNEQFF. The CDR3 DNA sequence: TGTGCCAGCAGCGTAGAGGGGGCTAGATACAATGAGCAGTTCTTC.

A word on this clone: A junction boundary mismatches the germline segment, possibly from a read error. The gene calls are TRBV7-2 and TRBJ1-1; possibly TRBD1 for D (6 bases). Germline V gene sequence: CDR1 SGHTA, CDR2 FQGNSA. The CDR3 sequence is 13 residues long. Written as DNA, the CDR3 is TGTGCCAGCAGCCGGGGGGCGAACCCTGAAGCTTTCTTT. Amino acids: CASSRGANPEAFF.

The J gene is TRBJ2-5, the V gene TRBV6-6; a weak D match, TRBD2 (5 bases). With 3 bases removed from V and 2 bases from J, the gap between germline ends came to 10 bases. This CDR3 has 14 residues. Germline V gene data show CDR1 as MNHNY and CDR2 as SVGAGI (reference sequence). This chain's CDR3 is CASSYYREQETQYF. In nucleotides, the CDR3 is TGTGCCAGCAGTTATTACCGGGAACAAGAGACCCAGTACTTC.

The table lists this clone with a count of one. The rearrangement uses TRBV18 and TRBJ2-7; 8 bases fit TRBD1. J was trimmed by 2 bases and V by 4 bases; bases with no gene match: 7. The CDR3 consists of 15 residues. CDR1 is KGHSH and CDR2 is LQKENI in the germline V gene. CDR3: CASSRDRGRTYEQYF. The CDR3 coding sequence is TGTGCCAGCTCACGCGACAGGGGACGAACCTACGAGCAGTACTTC.

The chain has TRBV9 and TRBJ2-3, with 7 bases identical to TRBD2. This CDR3 contains 16 residues. The germline CDR1 and CDR2 sequences are SGDLS and YYNGEE. V shed 0 bases and J 1 base; nucleotides not matched to a gene: 5. DNA of the CDR3: TGTGCCAGCAGCGTAGGGGGAGGGTTTGGCACAGATACGCAGTATTTT. This gives the protein CASSVGGGFGTDTQYF.

This chain joins TRBV4-1 and TRBJ2-5, with D possibly being TRBD2 (5 bases). The CDR3 is 15 residues long. CDR1 and CDR2 from the germline V gene are MGHRA and YSYEKL. Deletions cut 4 bases from V and 1 base from J, with 13 bases between. CDR3 DNA: TGCGCCAGCAGCCTAAGGCCGGGGATCCAAGAGACCCAGTACTTC. Translating it yields CASSLRPGIQETQYF.

V usage is TRBV11-2 and J usage is TRBJ1-1; D gene ambiguous. CDR3 size: 16 residues. Germline V gene data show CDR1 as SGHAT and CDR2 as FQNNGV. Trimming took 3 bases from V and 2 from J, leaving 16 bases between them. The CDR3 DNA reads as TGTGCCAGCAGCTTTCAACCTAGGAACCAAAACACTGAAGCTTTCTTT. Its translation is CASSFQPRNQNTEAFF.

The genes are TRBV15 and TRBJ2-1, with D maybe TRBD2 (6 bases). The V end lost 0 bases, the J end lost 8 bases, and 14 bases lay between the germline ends. This CDR3 contains 15 residues. Germline V gene sequence: CDR1 LNHNV, CDR2 YYDKDF (reference sequence). The CDR3 DNA sequence: TGTGCCACCAGCAGAGATCGGCTTAGGAGGGATGAGCAGTTCTTC. This translates into CATSRDRLRRDEQFF.

This clone was seen only once. The rearrangement uses TRBV19 and TRBJ1-2; D is unresolved. Germline V CDR1 and CDR2: LNHDA, SQIVND (reference sequence). The CDR3 contains 12 residues. The V gene lost 9 bases and the J gene lost 1 base, with 9 bases spanning the gap. The CDR3: CASLEDNYGYTF. In DNA form, the CDR3 reads TGTGCCAGCTTGGAGGATAACTATGGCTACACCTTC.

This clone was counted a single time. The chain employs TRBV13 and TRBJ2-1; unclear D gene. The CDR3 has 12 amino acids. V lost 2 bases to trimming and J lost 10 bases, with 9 bases between them. CDR1 and CDR2 (germline): PRHDT, FYEKMQ (reference sequence). CDR3 nucleotides: TGTGCCAGCAGCTTAATTGGTGGGGAGCAGTTCTTC. Encoded protein: CASSLIGGEQFF.

This chain joins TRBV5-4 and TRBJ2-7; perhaps TRBD2 as D (5 bases). CDR3 length equals 14 residues. Germline V gene sequence: CDR1 SGHNT, CDR2 YYREEE (reference sequence). V was trimmed by 2 bases and J by 7 bases, leaving 16 bases between them. This chain's CDR3 is CASSFGLNPWEQYF. DNA for the CDR3: TGTGCCAGCAGCTTCGGACTGAACCCCTGGGAGCAGTACTTC.

This chain uses TRBV6-6 with TRBJ2-7; 9 positions match TRBD1. The CDR3 sequence is 15 residues long. J gave up 3 bases and V 4 bases, and 7 bases lay outside the gene matches. Looked up from germline, CDR1 is MNHNY and CDR2 is SVGAGI (reference sequence). CDR3 amino acids: CASSSSGQGYYEQYF. The CDR3 DNA follows: TGTGCCAGCAGTTCCTCGGGACAGGGATACTACGAGCAGTACTTC.